This T cell receptor (beta chain) was sequenced during a study of CD8 T cells in ankylosing spondylitis. Findings and caveats of the study: Clones linked to the disease showed a CD8+ phenotype. They occurred at relatively low frequencies in peripheral blood. Enrichment of disease-linked clones was reportedly significant in matched ankylosing spondylitis synovial fluid. In the blood and synovial fluid of reactive arthritis, some motif variants had been previously reported.

This clonotype was recorded many times. Antigen unknown. V shed 4 bases and J shed 6 bases, with 17 bases lying between them. Germline V gene sequence: CDR1 SGHRS, CDR2 YFSETQ. The CDR3 covers 15 residues. By quantitative 5'-RACE with molecular barcodes, the TCR beta libraries were made. TCRdb reprocessed the 5' RACE reads via MiXCR and lists one record per CDR3 protein. In the table there are around 180,000 distinct CDR3 sequences, 15% to 20% of which are singletons. Sequenced: blood, either unsorted or a sorted T cell fraction (not recorded which). The chain uses TRBV5-1 and TRBJ2-1; D is ambiguous. The source is a male donor under 30 with ankylosing spondylitis or in good health (not recorded which). The CDR3 region has the DNA TGCGCCAGCAGCCTTGGATCTCTCTCGTCCAATGAGCAGTTCTTC. Residues: CASSLGSLSSNEQFF.